This entry lists 32 T cell receptor beta chains sequenced from one sample in a study of blood T cell repertoires in COVID-19. Clones were read by immunoSEQ multiplex PCR, and TCRdb kept only the in-frame ones, dropping some. The table records roughly 200,000 clones, 80% to 90% of them present only once. The sample comprised peripheral blood. These receptors originate from a human donor with active or convalescent COVID-19. The donor label of this sample is uncertain.

The rearrangement joins TRBV28 to TRBJ1-4, with TRBD1 identical over 7 bases. From germline, CDR1 is MDHEN and CDR2 SYDVKM. V gave up 4 bases and J gave up 1 base; unmatched junction bases: 3. The CDR3 loop spans 15 amino acids. In nucleotides, the CDR3 is TGTGCCAGCAGTTCCAACAGGGGAACTAATGAAAAACTGTTTTTT. It is translated as CASSSNRGTNEKLFF.

This clone was observed once. The CDR3 reads CASSLAGTYFYNEQFF. The CDR3 bases are TGTGCCAGCAGCTTGGCCGGGACTTACTTCTACAATGAGCAGTTCTTC. The chain couples TRBV5-6 to TRBJ2-1; perhaps TRBD2 as D (6 bases). V lost 0 bases and J lost 3, with 13 bases in between. The CDR3 covers 16 residues. Germline loops: CDR1 SGHDT, CDR2 YYEEEE.

The chain has TRBV30 and TRBJ1-2, with 9 bases lining up with TRBD1. Germline V gene lookup returns CDR1 GTSNPN and CDR2 SVGIG (reference sequence). CDR3 length: 13 residues. V trimming: 3 bases; J trimming: 7 bases; junction bases outside the gene matches: 6. The CDR3 loop is CAWSAGTGSGYTF. CDR3 in DNA: TGTGCCTGGAGCGCCGGGACAGGGTCTGGCTACACCTTC.

The gene calls are TRBV13 and TRBJ1-2; D uncertain. Germline CDR1 PRHDT, CDR2 FYEKMQ (reference sequence). V was pared by 3 bases and J by 2 bases, with 13 bases between. The CDR3 spans 15 residues. The CDR3 DNA reads TGTGCCAGCAGCTTGTCATCTGTCAGGAACTATGGCTACACCTTC. As protein: CASSLSSVRNYGYTF.

This clone was seen just once. The gene calls are TRBV10-3 and TRBJ1-2; TRBD1 aligns across 7 bases. Germline V lookup: CDR1 ENHRY, CDR2 SYGVKD. V lost 0 bases and J lost 1; bases outside the gene matches: 5. The CDR3 length is 16 residues. The CDR3 coding sequence is TGTGCCATCAGTGAGTCAAAGGGGGCGGTTAACTATGGCTACACCTTC. This encodes CAISESKGAVNYGYTF.

This chain connects TRBV18 to TRBJ1-1; 8 positions agree with TRBD1. The CDR3 totals 14 residues. Germline CDR1 is KGHSH and CDR2 is LQKENI. J gave up 3 bases and V 2 bases, and 2 bases lay outside the gene matches. CDR3 sequence: CASSPGTGYTEAFF. For the CDR3, the DNA is TGTGCCAGCTCACCAGGGACAGGCTACACTGAAGCTTTCTTT.

The rearrangement links TRBV5-1 to TRBJ2-4, with 9 bases that match TRBD2. With 6 bases clipped from V and 6 bases from J, the junction kept 10 bases outside the gene matches. Germline V lookup: CDR1 SGHRS, CDR2 YFSETQ. The CDR3 covers 15 residues. CDR3 sequence: CASKVAGAGGNIQYF. In DNA, the CDR3 is TGCGCCAGCAAGGTAGCGGGGGCGGGAGGAAACATTCAGTACTTC.

The chain employs TRBV29-1 and TRBJ1-2; D is perhaps TRBD1 (5 bases). V gave up 5 bases and J gave up 7 bases, with 14 bases separating them. The CDR3 contains 12 residues. In germline, CDR1 is SQVTM, CDR2 ANQGSEA. The CDR3 is CSVREGPTGYTF. CDR3 nucleotide sequence: TGCAGCGTTAGGGAGGGACCGACTGGCTACACCTTC.

V and J are TRBV11-2 and TRBJ1-6; the D gene is possibly TRBD1 (5 bases). The CDR3 length is 15 residues. V was trimmed by 0 bases and J by 10 bases, leaving 13 bases between them. Germline CDR1 reads SGHAT; CDR2 reads FQNNGV. In DNA, the CDR3 is TGTGCCAGCAGCTTAGAACGGGGGAACTTATCACCCCTCCACTTT. Translating gives CASSLERGNLSPLHF. The full variable domain, rest sourced from reference TRBV11-2 and TRBJ1-6, is EAGVAQSPRYKIIEKRQSVAFWCNPISGHATLYWYQQILGQGPKLLIQFQNNGVVDDSQLPKDRFSAERLKGVDSTLKIQPAKLEDSAVYLCASSLERGNLSPLHFGNGTRLTVT.

This chain uses TRBV6-2 or TRBV6-3 with TRBJ2-1; the match to TRBD1 covers 10 bases. This CDR3 comprises 16 residues. With V trimmed by 2 bases and J by 6 bases, 7 bases remained unmatched. CDR1 MNHEY and CDR2 SVGEGT come from the germline V gene. The chain's CDR3 is CASSYARTGGGNEQFF. CDR3 in DNA: TGTGCCAGCAGTTACGCCCGGACAGGGGGTGGCAATGAGCAGTTCTTC.

The chain carries TRBV6-5 and TRBJ2-7; 7 bases fit TRBD1. Per germline, CDR1 MNHEY and CDR2 SVGAGI. This CDR3 comprises 13 residues. The trim removed 9 bases at V and 3 bases at J, leaving 8 bases unmatched. CDR3 sequence reads: CASWNRGIYEQYF. CDR3 sequence (DNA): TGTGCCAGTTGGAACAGGGGTATCTACGAGCAGTACTTC.

This rearrangement joins TRBV9 to TRBJ1-2; no clear D gene. This CDR3 spans 10 amino acids. The germline CDR1 and CDR2 sequences are SGDLS and YYNGEE. Trimming left V 7 bases short and J 8 bases short, with 9 bases between. CDR3 sequence reads: CASGEEGYTF. The CDR3 bases are TGTGCCAGCGGGGAGGAGGGCTACACCTTC.

In regard to this clone: The germline gene is not matched at one end of the junction; a read error may be the cause. The chain uses TRBV5-5 and TRBJ2-1, with D perhaps TRBD2 (6 bases). There are 14 residues in the CDR3. In germline, CDR1 is SGHKS, CDR2 YYEKEE (reference sequence). Here the CDR3 DNA reads TGTGCCACCAGCTTGTGGAGGGACGCACGTGAGCAGTTCTTC. As protein: CATSLWRDAREQFF.

The gene calls are TRBV27 and TRBJ1-2; TRBD1 might be the D (5 bases). CDR1 MNHEY and CDR2 SMNVEV come from the germline V gene (reference sequence). Trimming took off 3 bases at V and 8 bases at J, with 13 bases between the two ends. There are 13 residues in the CDR3. CDR3 amino acids: CASSFYQGGGYTF. CDR3 nucleotide sequence: TGTGCCAGCAGTTTTTATCAGGGTGGAGGCTACACCTTC.

CDR3 coding DNA: TGTGCCAGCAGTTTGGGCCCCCGCAGGGGCCATTTT. Translating gives CASSLGPRRGHF. V and J are TRBV28 and TRBJ1-5; possibly TRBD1 for D (6 bases). The V gene lost 3 bases and the J gene lost 16 bases, with 16 bases spanning the gap. The CDR3 covers 12 residues. Germline V CDR1 and CDR2: MDHEN, SYDVKM.

The CDR3 protein is CASSPGLAKNIQYF. CDR3 coding DNA: TGTGCCAGCAGTCCCGGACTAGCCAAAAACATTCAGTACTTC. The chain joins TRBV28 to TRBJ2-4; weak D call: TRBD2 (5 bases). The germline CDR1 and CDR2 sequences are MDHEN and SYDVKM. V lost 5 bases to trimming and J lost 0 bases, with 8 bases between them. CDR3 length equals 14 residues.

The genes are TRBV27 and TRBJ2-4; the D gene is possibly TRBD1 (6 bases). The CDR3 is 14 amino acids. V lost 2 bases, J lost 8 bases, and 13 bases lay in between. CDR1 is MNHEY and CDR2 is SMNVEV in the germline V gene (reference sequence). The CDR3 nucleotides read TGTGCCAGCAGTTTAACCCCTAAGGGGGACATTCAGTACTTC. Amino acid sequence: CASSLTPKGDIQYF.

CDR3: CATTLAGGPTQYF. As DNA, the CDR3 is TGTGCCACCACACTAGCGGGGGGGCCTACCCAGTACTTC. The rearrangement uses TRBV10-3 and TRBJ2-5, with 13 nucleotides matching TRBD2. Germline lookup yields CDR1 ENHRY and CDR2 SYGVKD. V lost 10 bases, J lost 8 bases, and 7 bases stayed unmatched. The CDR3 sequence is 13 residues long.

As DNA, the CDR3 is TGTGCCAGCAGCGTAGTTGGACTAGCGGGGGGTGTTCGAGATACGCAGTATTTT. Translation gives CASSVVGLAGGVRDTQYF. V usage is TRBV9 and J usage is TRBJ2-3; 14 bases map to TRBD2. The CDR3 extends over 18 amino acids. The germline CDR1 and CDR2 sequences are SGDLS and YYNGEE. Trimming cost V 0 bases and J 5 bases; bases outside gene matches: 8.

The chain has TRBV21-1 and TRBJ2-7; TRBD1 is taken as the D call from the table, unchecked against the DNA. TRBV21-1 is marked as a pseudogene. This CDR3 is 15 amino acids long. The CDR3 is CASSKGPRGSGEQYF. DNA for the CDR3: TGTGCCAGCAGCAAAGGTCCCAGGGGATCAGGCGAGCAGTACTTC.

This clone is categorized as medium-sized (0.01 to 0.1%). This rearrangement joins TRBV7-9 to TRBJ1-1; 8 bases are a match to TRBD1. The CDR3 covers 14 residues. CDR1 SEHNR and CDR2 FQNEAQ come from the germline V gene (reference sequence). Trimming cost V 3 bases and J 0 bases; bases outside gene matches: 0. CDR3 bases: TGTGCCAGCAGCTTGACAGGGGTGAACACTGAAGCTTTCTTT. This sequence encodes CASSLTGVNTEAFF. Variable domain in full (rest from reference TRBV7-9 and TRBJ1-1): DTGVSQNPRHKITKRGQNVTFRCDPISEHNRLYWYRQTLGQGPEFLTYFQNEAQLEKSRLLSDRFSAERPKGSFSTLEIQRTEQGDSAMYLCASSLTGVNTEAFFGQGTRLTVV.

This chain uses TRBV24-1 with TRBJ1-5; D is undetermined. V lost 3 bases and J lost 9, with 14 bases in between. CDR1 KGHDR and CDR2 SFDVKD come from the germline V gene. The CDR3 length is 14 residues. For the CDR3, the DNA is TGTGCCACCAGTGATCCCACCAAGCCATGGCCCCAGCATTTT. Its protein is CATSDPTKPWPQHF.

The chain is built from TRBV23-1 and TRBJ1-2; D is uncertain. TRBV23-1 belongs to the ORF category, with a function that is uncertain. CDR3 length: 12 residues. Deletions cut 5 bases from V and 5 bases from J, with 9 bases between. CDR3 loop: CASSGLPYGYTF. The CDR3 DNA reads TGCGCCAGCAGTGGCCTCCCTTATGGCTACACCTTC.

V usage is TRBV13 and J usage is TRBJ2-1, with D perhaps matching TRBD2 (5 bases). The CDR3 has 15 amino acids. V lost 4 bases to trimming and J lost 1 base, with 11 bases between them. Germline loops: CDR1 PRHDT, CDR2 FYEKMQ (reference sequence). The CDR3, as DNA: TGTGCCAGCAGCTCTTTAGCGAGTTCCTACAATGAGCAGTTCTTC. Translating gives CASSSLASSYNEQFF.

This clone was detected only a few times. The genes are TRBV5-1 and TRBJ2-7; 11 nucleotides align to TRBD2. Germline assignment: CDR1 SGHRS and CDR2 YFSETQ. Trimming removed 3 bases from V and 1 base from J; junction bases left unmatched: 6. This CDR3 has 16 residues. The CDR3 loop reads CASSSGGTSGSYEQYF. CDR3 DNA sequence: TGCGCCAGCAGCTCAGGAGGGACTAGCGGATCCTACGAGCAGTACTTC.

V is TRBV3-1 (or the pseudogene TRBV3-2) and J is TRBJ2-3, with TRBD2 matching over 7 bases. The V gene end was trimmed by 1 base and the J gene end by 5 bases; junction bases not matched to a gene: 6. The CDR3 sequence is 15 residues long. The germline gives CDR1 LGHDT, CDR2 YNNKEL (reference sequence). CDR3 DNA: TGTGCCAGCAGCCAAGGGGGAGGGAGGGGAGATACGCAGTATTTT. This gives the protein CASSQGGGRGDTQYF.

This clone appeared once. The rearrangement links TRBV5-4 to TRBJ2-1, with 10 bases lining up with TRBD1. The CDR3 sequence is 15 residues long. Looked up from germline, CDR1 is SGHNT and CDR2 is YYREEE (reference sequence). Trimming took 3 bases from V and 8 from J; bases not matched to a gene: 8. The CDR3 DNA is TGTGCCAGCAGCTCCCGACAGGGGGCTGGCGATGAGCAGTTCTTC. Its protein product is CASSSRQGAGDEQFF.

The chain couples TRBV10-1 to TRBJ2-1; 10 positions agree with TRBD2. Trimming removed 2 bases from V and 9 bases from J; junction bases left unmatched: 7. CDR1 and CDR2 from the germline V gene are WNHNN and SYGVQD (reference sequence). This CDR3 spans 15 amino acids. The CDR3 DNA reads as TGCGCCAGCAGTGAGAATCTAGCGGGAGATAGTGAGCAGTTCTTC. This sequence encodes CASSENLAGDSEQFF.

The gene calls are TRBV2 and TRBJ1-1; D gene uncertain. This CDR3 is 13 amino acids long. V dropped 4 bases and J dropped 2 bases, with 8 bases sitting between them. In germline, CDR1 is SNHLY, CDR2 FYNNEI. CDR3 DNA: TGTGCCAGCAGTGCTGTGCTAAACACTGAAGCTTTCTTT. Protein: CASSAVLNTEAFF.

V is TRBV3-1 (or the pseudogene TRBV3-2) and J is TRBJ1-1; D may be TRBD1 (5 bases). The CDR3 extends over 12 amino acids. V lost 0 bases to trimming and J lost 11 bases, with 10 bases between them. Germline V gene sequence: CDR1 LGHDT, CDR2 YNNKEL (reference sequence). The CDR3 reads CASSQEWAGAFF. CDR3 sequence (DNA): TGTGCCAGCAGCCAAGAGTGGGCAGGGGCTTTCTTT.

The V and J genes are TRBV7-8 and TRBJ2-7; perhaps TRBD2 as D (5 bases). Germline V lookup: CDR1 SGHVS, CDR2 FQNEAQ. V was pared by 4 bases and J by 4 bases, with 11 bases between. The CDR3 has 13 residues. The CDR3 region is CASSYRAVYEQYF. The CDR3, as DNA: TGTGCCAGCAGCTACAGAGCGGTGTACGAGCAGTACTTC.

The chain combines TRBV28 with TRBJ2-3; D unresolved. The CDR3 length is 11 residues. Germline V gene data show CDR1 as MDHEN and CDR2 as SYDVKM. Trimming removed 5 bases at V and 4 bases at J, with 4 bases between. This CDR3 reads CASSPSDTQYF. The CDR3 region has the DNA TGTGCCAGCAGTCCCTCAGATACGCAGTATTTT.